Following are 5 T cell receptor beta chains from one sample sequenced in a study of CD8+ T cells in alopecia areata. TCR sequencing used cDNA made by reverse transcription of extracted RNA. Produced via immunoSEQ multiplex PCR; TCRdb's table is partial and in-frame only. The table records fewer than 350,000 clones, 55% to 75% of them present only once. The treatment was: oral pan-JAK inhibitor, 5-10 mg twice daily. The source was CD4+ T cells sorted from blood, collected at week 24, from a patient treated with tofacitinib. Receptor source: a human donor with alopecia areata.

Here the CDR3 reads CASSQGPSGISYEQYF. Written as DNA, the CDR3 is TGTGCCAGCAGCCAAGGACCTAGCGGTATCTCCTACGAGCAGTACTTC. The chain couples TRBV14 to TRBJ2-7, with 7 nucleotides matching TRBD2. This CDR3 contains 16 residues. V shed 1 base, J shed 0 bases, and the junction held 6 bases outside the gene matches. The germline gives CDR1 SGHDN, CDR2 FVKESK.

In its sample, this clone was seen a few times. The chain combines TRBV10-3 with TRBJ2-3; the match to TRBD2 covers 7 bases. Germline loops: CDR1 ENHRY, CDR2 SYGVKD. The junction had 9 bases not matched to a gene; V was cut back by 9 bases and J by 3 bases. The CDR3 is made up of 14 amino acids. CDR3 sequence (DNA): TGTGCCATTAGGCGTGGGAGGGATACAGATACGCAGTATTTT. It yields the protein CAIRRGRDTDTQYF.

The V gene is TRBV2, the J gene TRBJ1-5; weak D call: TRBD1 (6 bases). Trimming cost V 3 bases and J 3 bases, with 18 bases left between them. The CDR3 has 17 amino acids. Germline CDR1 reads SNHLY; CDR2 reads FYNNEI. DNA of the CDR3: TGTGCCAGCAGTGACGGTGGCAGGAGGGGGAACAATCAGCCCCAGCATTTT. Protein: CASSDGGRRGNNQPQHF.

In its sample, this clone was seen a few times. The rearrangement uses TRBV29-1 and TRBJ2-1; D gene ambiguous. Germline CDR1 SQVTM, CDR2 ANQGSEA. The CDR3 has 10 amino acids. V lost 6 bases, J lost 10 bases, and 10 bases lay in between. This CDR3 reads CSVGSVEQFF. The CDR3 DNA follows: TGCAGCGTCGGGTCTGTAGAGCAGTTCTTC.

V usage is TRBV19 and J usage is TRBJ2-3; TRBD1 agrees at 9 bases. This CDR3 is 15 amino acids long. The germline CDR1 and CDR2 sequences are LNHDA and SQIVND (reference sequence). V lost 4 bases to trimming and J lost 1 base; unmatched junction nucleotides: 3. CDR3 protein: CASSTRTGGTDTQYF. The CDR3 region has the DNA TGTGCCAGTAGTACCAGGACAGGGGGCACAGATACGCAGTATTTT.